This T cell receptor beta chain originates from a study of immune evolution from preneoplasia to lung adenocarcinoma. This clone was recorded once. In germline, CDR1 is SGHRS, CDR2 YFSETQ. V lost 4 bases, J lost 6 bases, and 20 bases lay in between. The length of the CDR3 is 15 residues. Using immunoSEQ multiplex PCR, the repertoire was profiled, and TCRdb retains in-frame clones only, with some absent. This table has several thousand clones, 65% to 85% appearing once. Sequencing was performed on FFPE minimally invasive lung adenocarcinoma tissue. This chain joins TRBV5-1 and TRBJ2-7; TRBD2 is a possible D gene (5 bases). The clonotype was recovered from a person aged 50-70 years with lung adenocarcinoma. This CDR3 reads CASSPAGVSAFEQYF. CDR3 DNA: TGCGCCAGCAGCCCCGCCGGGGTTTCTGCCTTCGAGCAGTACTTC.